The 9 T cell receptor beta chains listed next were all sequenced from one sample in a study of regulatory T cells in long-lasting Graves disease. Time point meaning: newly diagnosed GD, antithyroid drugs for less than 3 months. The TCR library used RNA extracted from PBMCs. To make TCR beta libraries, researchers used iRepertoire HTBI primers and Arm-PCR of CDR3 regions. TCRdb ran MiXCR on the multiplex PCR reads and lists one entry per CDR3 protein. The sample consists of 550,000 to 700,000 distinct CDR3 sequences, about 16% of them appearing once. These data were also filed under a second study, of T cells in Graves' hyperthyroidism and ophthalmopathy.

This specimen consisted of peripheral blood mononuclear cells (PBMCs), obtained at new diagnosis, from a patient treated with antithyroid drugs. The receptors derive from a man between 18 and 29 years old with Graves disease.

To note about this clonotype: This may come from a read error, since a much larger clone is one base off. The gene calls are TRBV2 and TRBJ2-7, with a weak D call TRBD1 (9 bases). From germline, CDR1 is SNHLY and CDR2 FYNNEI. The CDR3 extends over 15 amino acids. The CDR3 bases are TGTGCCAGCAGTACACGGGGGGGACAGGGAAACGAGCGGTACTTC. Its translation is CASSTRGGQGNERYF.

The CDR3 DNA follows: TGTGCCAGCAGCCAAACGGAGGGAGATGGCTACACCTTC. It is translated as CASSQTEGDGYTF. This chain uses TRBV11-2 with TRBJ1-2; no firm D call. This CDR3 is built from 13 residues. With 5 bases removed from V and 6 bases from J, the gap between germline ends came to 13 bases. Germline V gene lookup returns CDR1 SGHAT and CDR2 FQNNGV.

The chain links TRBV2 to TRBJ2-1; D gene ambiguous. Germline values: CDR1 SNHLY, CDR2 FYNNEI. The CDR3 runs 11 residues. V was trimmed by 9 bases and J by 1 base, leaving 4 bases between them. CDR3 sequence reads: CASLSYNEQFF. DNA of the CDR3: TGTGCCAGTCTGTCCTACAATGAGCAGTTCTTC.

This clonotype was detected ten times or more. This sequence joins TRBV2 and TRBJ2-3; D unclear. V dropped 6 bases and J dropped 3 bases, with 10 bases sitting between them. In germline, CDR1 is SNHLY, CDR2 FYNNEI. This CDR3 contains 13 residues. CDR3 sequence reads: CASRLIGTDTQYF. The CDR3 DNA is TGTGCCAGCAGGCTAATTGGAACAGATACGCAGTATTTT.

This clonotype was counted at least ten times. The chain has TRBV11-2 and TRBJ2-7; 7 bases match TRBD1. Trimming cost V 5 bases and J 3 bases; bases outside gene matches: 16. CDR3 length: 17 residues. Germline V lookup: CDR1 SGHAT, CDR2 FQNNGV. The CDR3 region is CASSHGVAWDSRYEQYF. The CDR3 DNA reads TGTGCCAGCAGCCACGGAGTTGCCTGGGACAGCCGCTACGAGCAGTACTTC.

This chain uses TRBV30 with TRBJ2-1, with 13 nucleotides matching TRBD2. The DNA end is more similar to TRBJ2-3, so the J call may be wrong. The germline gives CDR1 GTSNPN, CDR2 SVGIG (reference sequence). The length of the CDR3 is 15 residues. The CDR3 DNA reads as TGTGCCTGGACCCGACTAGCGGGAGGACCAGATACGCAGTATTTT. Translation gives CAWTRLAGGPDTQYF.

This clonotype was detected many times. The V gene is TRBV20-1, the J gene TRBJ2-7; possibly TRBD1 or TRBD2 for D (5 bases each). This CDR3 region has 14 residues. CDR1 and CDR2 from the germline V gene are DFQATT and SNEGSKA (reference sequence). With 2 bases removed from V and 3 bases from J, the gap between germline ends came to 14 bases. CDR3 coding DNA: TGCAGTGCTAGATTGACAGTCGCGGGCTACGAGCAGTACTTC. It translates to CSARLTVAGYEQYF.

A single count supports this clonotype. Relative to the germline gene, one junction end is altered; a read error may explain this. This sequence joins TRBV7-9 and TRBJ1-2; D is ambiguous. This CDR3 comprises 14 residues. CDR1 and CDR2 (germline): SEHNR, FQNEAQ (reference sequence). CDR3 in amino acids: CASSPSTRSYGYAF. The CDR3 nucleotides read TGTGCCAGCAGCCCAAGCACACGCAGCTATGGCTACGCCTTC.

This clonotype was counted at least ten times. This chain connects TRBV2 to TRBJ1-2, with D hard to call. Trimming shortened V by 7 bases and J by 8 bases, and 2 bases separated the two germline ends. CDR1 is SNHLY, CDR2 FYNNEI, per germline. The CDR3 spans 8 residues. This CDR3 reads CASTGYTF. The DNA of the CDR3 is TGTGCCAGCACAGGCTACACCTTC.